Listed here are 23 T cell receptor beta chains from one sample, sequenced in a study of shared clonotypes between healthy human individuals. Profiled with immunoSEQ multiplex PCR; TCRdb holds only in-frame clones, not every one. This sample yields a few hundred thousand clones, of which roughly 84% are seen a single time; around 16% belongs to the top ten. Sequencing used memory CD8+ T cells sorted from blood. Regarding subset: CD45RO+ cells pooled with CCR7-negative TemRA cells. The receptors were gathered from a man younger than 30 in good health.

To note about this clone: Mismatch with germline at one junction end may stem from a read error. This chain connects TRBV6-5 to TRBJ1-6, with a weak D call TRBD1 (5 bases). Germline CDR1 MNHEY, CDR2 SVGAGI. CDR3 length: 14 amino acids. The CDR3 nucleotides read TGTGCCAGCAGTTACTCCTGGACAAATTCTCCCCTCCACTTT. It is translated as CASSYSWTNSPLHF.

The genes are TRBV30 and TRBJ2-7, with D possibly TRBD2 on 5 matching bases. The CDR3 contains 15 residues. Germline V gene sequence: CDR1 GTSNPN, CDR2 SVGIG (reference sequence). V lost 2 bases, J lost 0 bases, and 14 bases lay in between. DNA for the CDR3: TGTGCCTGGAGTCCCACCGGGGTTTTCTCCTACGAGCAGTACTTC. Translation: CAWSPTGVFSYEQYF. The full variable domain, rest sourced from reference TRBV30 and TRBJ2-7, is SQTIHQWPATLVQPVGSPLSLECTVEGTSNPNLYWYRQAAGRGLQLLFYSVGIGQISSEVPQNLSASRPQDRQFILSSKKLLLSDSGFYLCAWSPTGVFSYEQYFGPGTRLTVT.

V usage is TRBV4-3 and J usage is TRBJ2-5; D uncertain. Germline CDR1 reads LGHNA; CDR2 reads YSLEER. Between the trimmed V and J ends, which lost 0 bases and 4 bases, there was a span of 12 bases. This CDR3 is 15 amino acids long. DNA for the CDR3: TGCGCCAGCAGCCAAGATATGGTGTCTGGAGAGACCCAGTACTTC. It yields the protein CASSQDMVSGETQYF.

As DNA, the CDR3 is TGTGCCAGCAGATCCGGGAGTAATGAGCAGTTCTTC. Protein sequence: CASRSGSNEQFF. The chain is built from TRBV11-2 and TRBJ2-1, with a possible D match to TRBD2 (6 bases). This CDR3 has 12 residues. Trimming took 6 bases from V and 7 from J, leaving 10 bases between them. Germline V lookup: CDR1 SGHAT, CDR2 FQNNGV.

The chain links TRBV11-1 to TRBJ1-1, with 9 bases fitting TRBD1. CDR1 is SGHAT and CDR2 is FQDESV in the germline V gene (reference sequence). There are 18 residues in the CDR3. V gave up 3 bases and J gave up 1 base; unmatched junction bases: 12. DNA for the CDR3: TGTGCCAGCAGCTTGGATCTCGGGACAGGGTGGGGGAACACTGAAGCTTTCTTT. It yields the protein CASSLDLGTGWGNTEAFF.

The chain couples TRBV5-1 to TRBJ2-7; D is perhaps TRBD2 (6 bases). The CDR3 has 15 residues. V was shortened by 0 bases and J by 2 bases, with 12 bases between the two germline ends. From germline, CDR1 is SGHRS and CDR2 YFSETQ. CDR3 in amino acids: CASSLDGGGTYEQYF. DNA of the CDR3: TGCGCCAGCAGCTTGGACGGGGGTGGCACCTACGAGCAGTACTTC. Together with reference TRBV5-1 and TRBJ2-7, the CDR3 gives the full variable domain: KAGVTQTPRYLIKTRGQQVTLSCSPISGHRSVSWYQQTPGQGLQFLFEYFSETQRNKGNFPGRFSGRQFSNSRSEMNVSTLELGDSALYLCASSLDGGGTYEQYFGPGTRLTVT.

J is TRBJ2-7 and V is TRBV13, with 9 bases lining up with TRBD2. CDR3 length: 16 residues. V lost 0 bases and J lost 5; bases outside the gene matches: 8. CDR1 and CDR2 (germline): PRHDT, FYEKMQ (reference sequence). CDR3 DNA sequence: TGTGCCAGCAGCTTAGGATCGTCCCTAGCGGGACACGAGCAGTACTTC. Amino acids: CASSLGSSLAGHEQYF.

This chain joins TRBV7-9 and TRBJ1-5, with no clear D. V dropped 4 bases and J dropped 7 bases, with 11 bases sitting between them. Germline lookup yields CDR1 SEHNR and CDR2 FQNEAQ (reference sequence). The CDR3 has 13 amino acids. CDR3 residues: CASSSGPSQPQHF. DNA of the CDR3: TGTGCCAGCAGCTCCGGACCTTCCCAGCCCCAGCATTTT.

This rearrangement joins TRBV7-9 to TRBJ1-2, with D unresolved. Per germline, CDR1 SEHNR and CDR2 FQNEAQ (reference sequence). V lost 5 bases and J 2 bases, leaving 15 bases between the germline ends. The CDR3 sequence is 15 residues long. CDR3 in amino acids: CASSARPLGNYGYTF. DNA of the CDR3: TGTGCCAGCAGCGCCCGGCCCCTAGGGAACTATGGCTACACCTTC.

The rearrangement uses TRBV9 and TRBJ2-7; possibly TRBD2 for D (5 bases). Per germline, CDR1 SGDLS and CDR2 YYNGEE. V gave up 4 bases and J gave up 2 bases, with 7 bases separating them. The CDR3 covers 12 residues. DNA for the CDR3: TGTGCCAGCAGCCCCGGGACCTACGAGCAGTACTTC. It is translated as CASSPGTYEQYF.

The sample holds one count of this clone. The rearrangement joins TRBV11-1 to TRBJ2-5; possibly TRBD1 for D (6 bases). The V end lost 5 bases, the J end lost 0 bases, and 16 bases lay between the germline ends. This CDR3 is 16 amino acids long. The germline V gene has CDR1 SGHAT and CDR2 FQDESV (reference sequence). The CDR3 nucleotides are TGTGCCAGCAGCGGAGACAGGTTCCCGTACCAAGAGACCCAGTACTTC. Amino acids: CASSGDRFPYQETQYF.

The rearrangement links TRBV11-2 to TRBJ2-7, with D perhaps matching TRBD1 or TRBD2 (6 bases each). The germline V gene encodes CDR1 SGHAT and CDR2 FQNNGV. V was cut by 6 bases and J by 5 bases, with 11 bases left in between. There are 12 residues in the CDR3. As DNA, the CDR3 is TGTGCCAGCAGTACCGGGGGCCACGAGCAGTACTTC. It encodes CASSTGGHEQYF.

J is TRBJ2-7 and V is TRBV27; 10 nucleotides agree with TRBD2. The germline CDR1 and CDR2 sequences are MNHEY and SMNVEV (reference sequence). V lost 5 bases, J lost 3 bases, and 7 bases stayed unmatched. This CDR3 spans 15 amino acids. The CDR3 DNA sequence: TGTGCCAGCAGTCCCCTACTAGCGGGGATCTACGAGCAGTACTTC. This gives the protein CASSPLLAGIYEQYF.

This sequence joins TRBV10-2 and TRBJ2-7; perhaps D is TRBD1 or TRBD2 (5 bases each). CDR1 and CDR2 from the germline V gene are WSHSY and SAAADI. The CDR3 length is 13 residues. V was shortened by 3 bases and J by 0 bases, with 6 bases between the two germline ends. CDR3 protein: CASSDGGSYEQYF. In nucleotides, the CDR3 is TGCGCCAGCAGTGATGGGGGCTCCTACGAGCAGTACTTC.

J is TRBJ1-1 and V is TRBV4-1; D is perhaps TRBD1 (5 bases). Trimming took off 4 bases at V and 3 bases at J, with 15 bases between the two ends. The germline gives CDR1 MGHRA, CDR2 YSYEKL. This CDR3 is 15 amino acids long. CDR3 in amino acids: CASSPQSSGDTEAFF. In DNA, the CDR3 is TGCGCCAGCAGCCCGCAAAGCTCGGGGGACACTGAAGCTTTCTTT.

The rearrangement links TRBV11-1 to TRBJ1-1; 9 bases are shared with TRBD1. Germline CDR1 reads SGHAT; CDR2 reads FQDESV (reference sequence). The trim removed 5 bases at V and 0 bases at J, leaving 4 bases unmatched. This CDR3 is 15 amino acids long. The DNA for the CDR3 is TGTGCCAGCAGCCACCGGACAGGGGTGAACACTGAAGCTTTCTTT. The encoded protein is CASSHRTGVNTEAFF.

The V call is TRBV4-1, the J call TRBJ1-1; tentatively, D is TRBD1 (5 bases). Trimming shortened V by 2 bases and J by 0 bases, and 13 bases separated the two germline ends. Germline-derived CDR1 and CDR2 are MGHRA and YSYEKL. The CDR3 is made up of 16 amino acids. The CDR3 nucleotides are TGCGCCAGCAGCCAACCTCCGTGGGGCTTGAACACTGAAGCTTTCTTT. This translates into CASSQPPWGLNTEAFF.

The V gene is TRBV6-5, the J gene TRBJ2-3; 7 bases map to TRBD1. CDR1 MNHEY and CDR2 SVGAGI come from the germline V gene. Trimming at V came to 2 bases and at J to 2 bases, leaving 7 bases not matched to a gene. The CDR3 consists of 16 residues. The chain's CDR3 is CASSYKGGDFTDTQYF. The CDR3 DNA follows: TGTGCCAGCAGTTACAAAGGGGGCGACTTCACAGATACGCAGTATTTT.

The chain joins TRBV29-1 to TRBJ2-2; 9 bases agree with TRBD1. Trimming cost V 4 bases and J 4 bases; bases outside gene matches: 13. The CDR3 consists of 17 residues. Germline V gene data show CDR1 as SQVTM and CDR2 as ANQGSEA. This CDR3 reads CSVVTPGTGLSTGELFF. The DNA for the CDR3 is TGCAGCGTTGTTACGCCCGGGACAGGGTTATCCACCGGGGAGCTGTTTTTT.

The J gene is TRBJ2-4, the V gene TRBV30; TRBD2 matches 9 bases. V was pared by 0 bases and J by 8 bases, with 5 bases of the junction left unmatched. The CDR3 is 14 residues long. The germline V gene encodes CDR1 GTSNPN and CDR2 SVGIG (reference sequence). CDR3 in amino acids: CAWSVSGGRDIQYF. The CDR3 bases are TGTGCCTGGAGTGTATCGGGCGGGAGGGACATTCAGTACTTC. The whole variable domain, remainder taken from reference TRBV30 and TRBJ2-4, is SQTIHQWPATLVQPVGSPLSLECTVEGTSNPNLYWYRQAAGRGLQLLFYSVGIGQISSEVPQNLSASRPQDRQFILSSKKLLLSDSGFYLCAWSVSGGRDIQYFGAGTRLSVL.

The V and J genes are TRBV27 and TRBJ2-5; D ambiguous. Germline V gene lookup returns CDR1 MNHEY and CDR2 SMNVEV (reference sequence). This CDR3 region has 14 residues. V was shortened by 3 bases and J by 6 bases, with 14 bases between the two germline ends. The DNA for the CDR3 is TGTGCCAGCAGTTTCTCGGACGGCTGGAAGACCCAGTACTTC. This codes for CASSFSDGWKTQYF.

V is TRBV6-1 and J is TRBJ2-1, with TRBD2 matching over 7 bases. V lost 0 bases to trimming and J lost 7 bases; unmatched junction nucleotides: 3. CDR1 is MNHNS and CDR2 is SASEGT in the germline V gene. The CDR3 extends over 14 amino acids. Here the CDR3 DNA reads TGTGCCAGCAGTGAAGCATGGGGAGGGAATGAGCAGTTCTTC. Translated, it gives CASSEAWGGNEQFF.

The chain has TRBV7-8 and TRBJ2-7; D is perhaps TRBD2 (7 bases). Trimming left V 0 bases short and J 5 bases short, with 8 bases between. Germline CDR1 reads SGHVS; CDR2 reads FQNEAQ. This CDR3 has 13 amino acids. This CDR3 is CASSLAGGHEQYF. CDR3 DNA: TGTGCCAGCAGCTTAGCCGGGGGGCACGAGCAGTACTTC. The full variable domain, with the rest looked up from reference TRBV7-8 and TRBJ2-7, is GAGVSQSPRYKVAKRGQDVALRCDPISGHVSLFWYQQALGQGPEFLTYFQNEAQLDKSGLPSDRFFAERPEGSVSTLKIQRTQQEDSAVYLCASSLAGGHEQYFGPGTRLTVT.